This T cell receptor beta chain was identified during a study of cytomegalovirus exposure and HLA in healthy donors. The PCR made use of 60 Vbeta and 13 Jbeta primers. The protocol was immunoSEQ multiplex PCR, while the TCRdb copy is restricted to in-frame clones and leaves out a portion. The sample holds more than 110,000 clones; over 75% are singletons and the top ten take roughly 8.8%. Findings and limits, study-wide: In a later analysis, across HLA loci, associated TCR counts were highest for DRB1, lowest for HLA-C. In vitro experiments confirmed that three CMV-associated chains were specific for CMV antigens.

About this clone: Antigen unknown.

Germline CDR1 reads MNHEY; CDR2 reads SVGAGI. The CDR3 contains 15 residues. V lost 2 bases, J lost 4 bases, and 12 bases lay in between. This receptor was taken from a woman aged 45-65 years in good health and CMV-seropositive. This chain joins TRBV6-5 and TRBJ1-3; D may be TRBD1 (5 bases). Material: PBMCs. The CDR3 nucleotides are TGTGCCAGCAGTTACGGGGAGGGGTCCGGAAACACCATATATTTT. As protein: CASSYGEGSGNTIYF.